The 30 T cell receptor delta chains below were found in one sample sequenced in a study of γδ T cells in repeated Plasmodium falciparum infection (dated by TCRdb to about 2021). The method was multiplex PCR. Instrument on record: Illumina MiSeq. Public reads were reanalyzed in TCRdb with CATT, and rows carrying the same DNA were merged afterwards. Present in this sample are tens of thousands of delta-chain clones, about 1.5% of which were seen just once. The top ten constitute about 15% of the sample. Vgamma9/Vdelta2+ and Vdelta2-negative gammadelta T cell populations were flow-sorted from peripheral blood mononuclear cells for bulk TCR repertoire analysis. Material for sequencing was gamma-delta T cells from blood. These receptors originate from a pool of human donors (malaria-infected and uninfected, not separated).

With respect to this clone: Translating this DNA gives a protein that differs at residue 14 from the TCRdb one, which belongs to a much larger clone; a read error is likely, and the protein shown is this translation. This chain joins TRDV1 and TRDJ1; 13 bases match TRDD3. Germline matching of the DNA provided the J gene here, since TCRdb leaves it blank. Germline trimming cut 9 bases from V and 3 bases from J; bases unmatched to any gene: 19. Looked up from germline, CDR1 is TSWWSYY and CDR2 is QGS. This CDR3 spans 19 amino acids. DNA of the CDR3: TGTGCTCTCAATCACAAGGCAAACTGGGGGATACGGCCCCCCGATAAACTCATCTTT. Encoded protein: CALNHKANWGIRPPDKLIF.

This clone was observed many times. The TCRdb record carries a much larger clone's protein, which differs from this DNA's translation at residue 11; a read error is the likely cause, and the protein listed here is the DNA translation. The rearrangement links TRDV1 to TRDJ1; TRDD3 might be the D (5 bases). V lost 2 bases to trimming and J lost 1 base, with 23 bases between them. The germline gives CDR1 TSWWSYY, CDR2 QGS. The CDR3 covers 19 residues. The CDR3 region is CALGESPIGGGTSTDKLIF. In DNA form, the CDR3 reads TGTGCTCTTGGGGAATCGCCAATCGGGGGGGGTACATCCACCGATAAACTCATCTTT.

This clone has a handful of counts. TCRdb pairs this DNA with a much larger clone's protein that differs at residue 5, likely a read error; the protein shown was translated from the DNA. The genes are TRDV1 and TRDJ1, with 10 bases lining up with TRDD3. V trimming: 4 bases; J trimming: 7 bases; junction bases outside the gene matches: 33. There are 23 residues in the CDR3. Germline assignment: CDR1 TSWWSYY and CDR2 QGS. Here the CDR3 DNA reads TGTGCTCTTGGGGGACGAGGTAAGGGTGGCCTACGACTGGGGGATTCCAGACCGTGTAAACTCATCTTT. Protein: CALGGRGKGGLRLGDSRPCKLIF.

This clone was seen a few times. TCRdb's protein for this DNA is that of a much larger clone and differs from the translation at residue 15, likely a read error; the protein shown is the DNA translation. The chain uses TRDV1 and TRDJ1, with D possibly TRDD3 on 6 matching bases. V was cut by 7 bases and J by 8 bases, with 35 bases left in between. The length of the CDR3 is 19 residues. Per germline, CDR1 TSWWSYY and CDR2 QGS. Written as DNA, the CDR3 is TGTGCTCTTGTGGAGCTGCCGAGGCTGGGGTTACTAAACTACCGGAAACTCATCTTT. Protein sequence: CALVELPRLGLLNYRKLIF.

This clone was seen repeatedly, ten times or more. The protein recorded in TCRdb matches a much larger clone and deviates from this DNA's translation at residue 4, suggesting a read error; the protein here is obtained by translating the DNA. This sequence joins TRDV1 and TRDJ1; TRDD3 agrees at 10 bases. This CDR3 is built from 20 residues. Per the germline V gene, CDR1 is TSWWSYY and CDR2 is QGS. This CDR3 is CALWEPSYLTGGCYTDKLIF. Here the CDR3 DNA reads TGTGCTCTTTGGGAACCTTCTTACCTTACTGGGGGATGTTACACTGATAAACTCATCTTT.

With respect to this clone: A read error likely explains why the TCRdb protein, taken from a much larger clone, differs from this DNA's translation at residue 5; the protein shown is translated from the DNA. The chain carries TRDV3 and TRDJ1, with TRDD2 as a possible D gene (9 bases). From germline, CDR1 is TVYSNPD and CDR2 GDNSRS (reference sequence). The CDR3 consists of 20 residues. Trimming removed 1 base at V and 4 bases at J, with 34 bases between. The CDR3 sequence: CAFKGPSYLSGGLSSDKLIF. CDR3 sequence (DNA): TGTGCCTTTAAGGGGCCTTCCTACCTATCTGGGGGACTTTCGAGCGATAAACTCATCTTT.

About this clone: A far larger clone is a single base away, which makes a read error likely. Different DNA sequences within this sample yield the same CDR3. The V and J genes are TRDV1 and TRDJ1; 10 bases agree with TRDD3. CDR1 is TSWWSYY, CDR2 QGS, per germline. There are 21 residues in the CDR3. The CDR3 region has the DNA TGTGCTCTTGGGGGGCCTACGGGTACTGGGGGATCACTCTCTTACACTGATAAACTCATCTTT. Encoded protein: CALGGPTGTGGSLSYTDKLIF.

In its sample, this clone was seen many times. The translation of this DNA and the TCRdb protein of a much larger clone differ at residue 14, probably owing to a read error; the protein shown here is translated from the DNA. V is TRDV1 and J is TRDJ1, with 8 bases identical to TRDD3. This CDR3 is built from 23 residues. Trimming took 2 bases from V and 0 from J; bases not matched to a gene: 26. Germline-derived CDR1 and CDR2 are TSWWSYY and QGS. The CDR3 spells CALGETSVLGRLGVTTYTDKLIF. CDR3 sequence (DNA): TGTGCTCTTGGGGAAACTTCGGTTCTAGGGAGACTGGGGGTTACTACGTACACCGATAAACTCATCTTT.

The sample holds many counts of this clone. TCRdb's listed protein matches a much larger clone and diverges from this DNA's translation at residue 5, likely through a read error; the protein shown comes from the DNA. This chain connects TRDV1 to TRDJ1, with 11 positions matching TRDD3. CDR3 length: 21 amino acids. Germline CDR1 and CDR2: TSWWSYY and QGS. V shed 4 bases, J shed 3 bases, and the junction held 22 bases outside the gene matches. The CDR3 spells CALGGFPFLHLGDTIADKLIF. DNA for the CDR3: TGTGCTCTTGGGGGATTCCCGTTCCTCCATCTGGGGGATACCATTGCCGATAAACTCATCTTT.

The table lists this clone with a few counts. A single base is all that separates this from a far larger clone, so a read error is likely. Distinct nucleotide sequences in the sample also encode this CDR3. V gene TRDV1 combines with J gene TRDJ1; 10 nucleotides line up with TRDD3. The J gene, not given by TCRdb, was assigned here from a germline match of the nucleotide sequence. Germline V gene data show CDR1 as TSWWSYY and CDR2 as QGS. The V and J ends lost 3 bases and 0 bases, in that order; junction bases with no gene match: 31. This CDR3 has 25 residues. The CDR3, as DNA: TGTGCTCTTGGGGAGGGACTGCATCGGGCGAAGACTGGGGGATCGTTTCCCCCGTACACCGATAAACTCATCTTT. Translated: CALGEGLHRAKTGGSFPPYTDKLIF.

By share, this clone ranks as medium-sized (0.01 to 0.1%). Other DNA sequences within the sample encode an identical CDR3. V usage is TRDV3 and J usage is TRDJ1; 7 bases map to TRDD2. The CDR3 has 18 residues. Unmatched junction bases numbered 21, after V lost 1 base and J lost 4 bases. The germline V gene has CDR1 TVYSNPD and CDR2 GDNSRS (reference sequence). The CDR3 reads CAFTAFLYIYGGRDKLIF. CDR3 coding DNA: TGTGCCTTTACGGCCTTCCTCTACATATACGGGGGTCGCGATAAACTCATCTTT.

This clone has just a few counts. TCRdb's entry gives the protein of a much larger clone, which mismatches this DNA's translation at residue 4, likely from a read error; the protein reported here is translated from the DNA. For the CDR3, the DNA is TGTGCTCTTGAGGAACTAATATCCCTACCTTATAACTGGGGGAAAAGGGGTGTTGATAAACTCATCTTT. Amino acids: CALEELISLPYNWGKRGVDKLIF. The chain joins TRDV1 to TRDJ1; 9 bases are a match to TRDD3. Here the J gene came from matching the DNA to germline, since TCRdb omits it. From germline, CDR1 is TSWWSYY and CDR2 QGS. The CDR3 has 23 amino acids.

On this clone: The protein TCRdb lists belongs to a much larger clone and differs from this DNA's translation at residue 7, which points to a read error; the protein shown is made from the DNA. V gene TRDV1 combines with J gene TRDJ1; 9 nucleotides agree with TRDD3. No J gene is reported in TCRdb; it was inferred here by comparing the DNA with germline. The germline gives CDR1 TSWWSYY, CDR2 QGS. J was trimmed by 6 bases and V by 3 bases; bases with no gene match: 14. The CDR3 has 17 residues. CDR3 protein: CALGELHAGGLRYKLIF. The CDR3 nucleotides read TGTGCTCTTGGGGAGCTACATGCTGGGGGATTAAGATATAAACTCATCTTT.

This clone came up many times. This likely traces to a read error, being one base from a far larger clone. This sample also contains other DNA sequences that code for the same CDR3. The rearrangement joins TRDV2 to TRDJ2; D gene uncertain. The germline V gene has CDR1 GEAIGNYY and CDR2 EKD. The CDR3 contains 14 residues. Trimming cost V 0 bases and J 2 bases, with 6 bases left between them. The CDR3 sequence is CACDTGTLTAQLFF. CDR3 in DNA: TGTGCCTGTGACACCGGAACCTTGACAGCACAACTCTTCTTT.

This clone was recorded at least ten times. A far larger clone lies a single base away; this is likely a read error. Distinct nucleotide sequences in the sample also encode this CDR3. The rearrangement uses TRDV1 and TRDJ1, with D unresolved. The V end was cut by 0 bases, the J end by 5 bases, with 19 bases between. There are 17 residues in the CDR3. Germline V gives CDR1 TSWWSYY, CDR2 QGS. The CDR3 here is CALGELAALPPGDKLIF. CDR3 in DNA: TGTGCTCTTGGGGAACTAGCCGCTCTGCCTCCCGGGGATAAACTCATCTTT.

Turning to this clone: TCRdb's protein for this DNA is that of a much larger clone and differs from the translation at residue 16, likely a read error; the protein shown is the DNA translation. The V gene call is TRDV3, and the J gene call is absent; the table's TRDD3 call for D was not verified on the DNA. Germline values: CDR1 TVYSNPD, CDR2 GDNSRS (reference sequence). The CDR3 consists of 17 residues. Here the CDR3 reads CAFKGAFLLTYTDKLTF. CDR3 nucleotides: TGTGCCTTCAAGGGGGCCTTCCTGCTAACTTACACCGATAAACTCACCTTT.

This clone was found a few times. This DNA's translation and the protein TCRdb lists, from a much larger clone, do not match at residue 3, likely due to a read error; the protein shown is translated from the DNA. The chain links TRDV1 to TRDJ1; D is tentatively TRDD2 or TRDD3 (6 bases each). TCRdb records no J gene; here it was assigned by comparing the DNA to germline. The V gene's germline CDR1 is TSWWSYY and CDR2 QGS. The CDR3 loop spans 20 amino acids. In nucleotides, the CDR3 is TGTGCTCCTGGGGAACCCCCGGAAGACCTTCCCCAAAAGTACACCGATAAACTCATCTTT. Translation: CAPGEPPEDLPQKYTDKLIF.

This clone was detected ten times or more. A far larger clone is a single base away, which makes a read error likely. Other nucleotide sequences in the sample specify the same CDR3. The rearrangement joins TRDV1 to TRDJ1; D not certain. CDR3 length equals 16 residues. From germline, CDR1 is TSWWSYY and CDR2 QGS. CDR3 residues: CALGEPRWTNTDKLIF. CDR3 DNA sequence: TGTGCTCTTGGGGAACCGAGATGGACAAACACCGATAAGCTCATCTTT.

Concerning this clone itself: A far larger clone is only one base removed, so a read error is likely. Additional DNA sequences in this sample encode the identical CDR3. The V and J genes are TRDV3 and TRDJ1, with 10 bases identical to TRDD3. Trimming at V came to 3 bases and at J to 0 bases, leaving 28 bases not matched to a gene. Looked up from germline, CDR1 is TVYSNPD and CDR2 is GDNSRS (reference sequence). The CDR3 has 22 residues. This CDR3 is CALGSFLHFWGGGYPNTDKLIF. CDR3 sequence (DNA): TGTGCCTTGGGATCCTTTCTACACTTTTGGGGTGGGGGATACCCGAACACCGATAAACTCATCTTT. Full variable domain (rest looked up from reference TRDV3 and TRDJ1): CDKVTQSSPDQTVASGSEVVLLCTYDTVYSNPDLFWYRIRPDYSFQFVFYGDNSRSEGADFTQGRFSVKHILTQKAFHLVISPVRTEDSATYYCALGSFLHFWGGGYPNTDKLIFGKGTRVTVEP.

Turning to this clone: TCRdb attributes to this sequence the protein of a much larger clone, which differs from the DNA translation at residue 15; a read error is likely, and the protein displayed is translated from the DNA. V gene TRDV1 combines with J gene TRDJ1; 7 bases agree with TRDD2. Germline V gene lookup returns CDR1 TSWWSYY and CDR2 QGS. The CDR3 has 21 residues. The J segment lost 0 bases and the V segment lost 2 bases, leaving 21 bases of the junction unmatched. The CDR3 nucleotides read TGTGCTCTTGGGGAAGCCCCTTCCTCTCATACGCGTACCCTAGACACCGATAAACTCATCTTT. Protein: CALGEAPSSHTRTLDTDKLIF.

Many counts were recorded for this clone. Other DNA sequences within the sample encode an identical CDR3. The gene calls are TRDV1 and TRDJ1; D is unclear. The CDR3 length is 20 residues. Trimming took off 2 bases at V and 0 bases at J, with 25 bases between the two ends. Germline V CDR1 and CDR2: TSWWSYY, QGS. The CDR3 DNA reads TGTGCTCTTGGGGAATTAGTGGGTCGGGAACTGCTACAATACACCGATAAACTCATCTTT. The encoded protein is CALGELVGRELLQYTDKLIF.

This clone was observed many times. A much bigger clone sits one base away, suggesting this may be a read error. This chain links TRDV1 with TRDJ1; TRDD3 agrees at 10 bases. V lost 0 bases and J lost 11; bases outside the gene matches: 9. Per germline, CDR1 TSWWSYY and CDR2 QGS. The CDR3 loop spans 15 amino acids. Here the CDR3 DNA reads TGTGCTCTTGGGGAACTACCCCGTCACTGGGGGATGCTCATCTTT. The encoded protein is CALGELPRHWGMLIF.

This clone was counted many times. The translation of this DNA and the TCRdb protein of a much larger clone differ at residue 13, probably owing to a read error; the protein shown here is translated from the DNA. J is TRDJ1 and V is TRDV1, with D uncertain. The CDR3 has 14 amino acids. Germline V gene data show CDR1 as TSWWSYY and CDR2 as QGS. The CDR3 DNA reads TGTGCTCTTGGGGAACCGGATCCTTTGCTGAAACTCACCTTT. Its translation: CALGEPDPLLKLTF.

In this sample, this clone turned up many times. This DNA's translation and the protein TCRdb lists, from a much larger clone, do not match at residue 5, likely due to a read error; the protein shown is translated from the DNA. The chain uses TRDV1 and TRDJ1; 8 nucleotides line up with TRDD3. The CDR3 contains 16 residues. Germline loops: CDR1 TSWWSYY, CDR2 QGS. CDR3: CALGKLRDTGTDKLIF. The CDR3 coding sequence is TGTGCTCTTGGGAAACTGAGGGATACGGGTACCGATAAACTCATCTTT.

This clone was counted ten times or more. The chain is built from TRDV1 and TRDJ1; 9 positions agree with TRDD2. The CDR3 covers 20 residues. Per germline, CDR1 TSWWSYY and CDR2 QGS. With V trimmed by 0 bases and J by 10 bases, 24 bases remained unmatched. Here the CDR3 DNA reads TGTGCTCTTGGGGAACTAGTCTCCTTCCTACCCCTTACTGAAAACATGGGACTCATCTTT. Translated, it gives CALGELVSFLPLTENMGLIF.

A few counts support this clone. TCRdb attributes to this sequence the protein of a much larger clone, which differs from the DNA translation at residue 12; a read error is likely, and the protein displayed is translated from the DNA. The chain is built from TRDV2 and TRDJ2; TRDD3 agrees at 10 bases. The CDR3 length is 16 residues. In germline, CDR1 is GEAIGNYY, CDR2 EKD. DNA for the CDR3: TGTGCCTGTGACACCGTGGGGGATACTTTGACAGAACAACTCTTCTTT. Translating gives CACDTVGDTLTEQLFF.

This clone has at least ten counts. This is likely an artifact of a read error, given a far larger clone one base away. The same CDR3 can be traced to other DNA sequences in this sample. The chain joins TRDV2 to TRDJ1; D remains ambiguous. This CDR3 comprises 19 residues. V shed 0 bases and J shed 1 base, with 23 bases lying between them. Germline assignment: CDR1 GEAIGNYY and CDR2 EKD. The CDR3 reads CACDTVLAGPIGSTDKLIF. CDR3 DNA sequence: TGTGCCTGTGACACCGTACTCGCGGGCCCTATCGGGAGCACCGATAAACTCATCTTT.

In this sample, this clone turned up a few times. The TCRdb protein, from a much larger clone, departs from this DNA's translation at residue 18, likely by read error; the protein shown derives from the DNA. The rearrangement uses TRDV1 and TRDJ1, with 13 bases that match TRDD3. This CDR3 spans 23 amino acids. Germline V gene lookup returns CDR1 TSWWSYY and CDR2 QGS. The ends lost 0 bases at V and 4 bases at J; junction bases unmatched: 23. The DNA for the CDR3 is TGTGCTCTTGGGGAACTTATTGGTCTAGGCACGTACTGGGGGATACGCTATGTCGATAAACTCATCTTT. Its protein is CALGELIGLGTYWGIRYVDKLIF.

By share, this clone counts as medium-sized (0.01 to 0.1%). This specimen includes other DNA sequences encoding the same CDR3. The chain combines TRDV2 with TRDJ1; 8 nucleotides align to TRDD3. The CDR3 covers 20 residues. The ends lost 1 base at V and 0 bases at J; junction bases unmatched: 18. Germline V lookup: CDR1 GEAIGNYY, CDR2 EKD. CDR3 coding DNA: TGTGCCTGTGACACTCTTCCCGGGACTGGGGGTCTACTGGACACCGATAAACTCATCTTT. It translates to CACDTLPGTGGLLDTDKLIF.

Concerning this clone: It is likely a read error: a sequence one base away is far more abundant. Other DNA sequences in the sample encode the same CDR3. The chain carries TRDV1 and TRDJ1; possible D gene TRDD3, 5 bases. The CDR3 consists of 19 residues. Germline lookup yields CDR1 TSWWSYY and CDR2 QGS. Here the CDR3 DNA reads TGTGCTCTCGGGGAACTGGACGGTACGTTAACTGTGTACACCGATAAACTCATCTTT. This sequence encodes CALGELDGTLTVYTDKLIF.